The T cell receptor beta chain described here comes from a study of post-analysis software for immune sequencing data (dated by TCRdb to 2014 to 2015). The study in broad terms: The recorded disease courses included relapsing-remitting, secondary progressive and progressive-relapsing multiple sclerosis, and some patients had no subtype annotation. A subset of samples was prepared in parallel using single-end sample barcoding, then pooled and co-amplified after Illumina adapter ligation. The patient repertoires were set against eleven to twelve previously published healthy control repertoires from donors whose ages ranged from roughly 6 to 26 years.

A distance of 13 bases separates the germline ends of V and J, which lose 10 bases and 5 bases respectively. According to the germline V gene, CDR1 reads KGHDR and CDR2 reads SFDVKD. The CDR3 goes from the cysteine to the phenylalanine over 12 residues. Only CDR3 DNA remains: 36 bases, in frame from the first base. On the study overall, not on this receptor specifically: The control group was slightly older than the multiple sclerosis patient group. Four to six TRBV segments, including TRBV5-6, TRBV5-1 and TRBV20-1, were significantly more frequent in patients than controls. Compared with controls, multiple sclerosis patients had significantly lower normalized Chao1 diversity, a finding suggesting substantial peripheral T-cell clonal expansion. Direct clustering with F measure revealed strong co-clustering of samples prepared in the same batch, which led to a batch-effect correction.

This clonotype was found once. Its antigen is unknown. No much larger clone is present one base from it, and per-base qualities are unavailable. Libraries were constructed by PCR. Sequencer: Illumina HiSeq 2500. To reduce PCR and sequencing biases, unique molecular identifiers were built into the TCR beta cDNA libraries. Per 1 to 10 million input T cells, approximately 500,000 cDNA molecules were obtained, such that each molecule approximated one T cell. The same protocol used for the earlier healthy control dataset was applied to prepare and sequence the patient libraries. Within a given batch, samples were prepared together, multiplexed and sequenced on the same HiSeq lane. From the authors' description of their analysis: MIGEC was used to process the raw barcoded reads, and molecular identifier groups with only a single read were discarded before consensus assembly and CDR3 extraction. Clonotype tables were post-analysed with VDJtools, and diversity was normalized by down-sampling all datasets to the smallest sample size. In repertoire overlap clustering, CDR3 amino acid sequences, but not nucleotide sequences, were matched to correct batch-related cross-sample contamination. In-frame beta chains were kept once TCRdb had trimmed the public reads at Q25 with fastp and called clones with MiXCR. Rows merge per CDR3 protein into single entries with the most common DNA and genes. These V and J calls rely on TCRdb rather than the paper's analysis. A total of a few hundred thousand distinct CDR3 sequences appear in this sample, 30% to 45% of them only once. The ten top clones hold 6.5% to 8% of the sample.

To demonstrate the VDJtools post-analysis software, the study profiled TCR beta repertoires from the peripheral blood of approximately twelve young patients with multiple sclerosis. Multiple sclerosis patients were children and adolescents aged 6 to 15 years. The sequence derives from a girl aged 2 to 10 with multiple sclerosis. This chain is built from TRBV24-1 and TRBJ1-1; there is no confident call for the D gene. The specimen was blood. The base sequence is TGTGCCACGTCCGGGGAAGGAACTGAAGCTTTCTTT. Its coded protein is CATSGEGTEAFF.